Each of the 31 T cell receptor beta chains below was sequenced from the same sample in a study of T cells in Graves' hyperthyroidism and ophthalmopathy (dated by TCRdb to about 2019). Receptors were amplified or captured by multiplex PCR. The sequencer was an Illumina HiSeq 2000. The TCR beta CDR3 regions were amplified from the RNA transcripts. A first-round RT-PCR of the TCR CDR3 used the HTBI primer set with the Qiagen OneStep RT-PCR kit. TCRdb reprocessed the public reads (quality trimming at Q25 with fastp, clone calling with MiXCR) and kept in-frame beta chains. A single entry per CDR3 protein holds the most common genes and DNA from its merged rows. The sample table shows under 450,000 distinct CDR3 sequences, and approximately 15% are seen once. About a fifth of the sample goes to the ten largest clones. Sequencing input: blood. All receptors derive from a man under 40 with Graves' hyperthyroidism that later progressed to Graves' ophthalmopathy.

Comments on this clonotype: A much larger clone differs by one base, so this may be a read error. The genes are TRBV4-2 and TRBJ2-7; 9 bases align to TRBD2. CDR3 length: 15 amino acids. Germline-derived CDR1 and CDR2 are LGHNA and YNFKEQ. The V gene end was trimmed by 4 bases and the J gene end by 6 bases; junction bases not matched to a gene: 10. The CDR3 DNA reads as TGTGCCAGCAGCCTCCCCGGGACTAGCCCAAGCGAGCAGTACTTC. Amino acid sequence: CASSLPGTSPSEQYF.

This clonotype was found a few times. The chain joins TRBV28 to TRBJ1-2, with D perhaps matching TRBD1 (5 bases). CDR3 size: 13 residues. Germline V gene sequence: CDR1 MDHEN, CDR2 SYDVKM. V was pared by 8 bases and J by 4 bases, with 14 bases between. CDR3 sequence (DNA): TGTGCCAGCTCCCCTGGGGCGGGCTATGGCTACACCTTC. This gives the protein CASSPGAGYGYTF.

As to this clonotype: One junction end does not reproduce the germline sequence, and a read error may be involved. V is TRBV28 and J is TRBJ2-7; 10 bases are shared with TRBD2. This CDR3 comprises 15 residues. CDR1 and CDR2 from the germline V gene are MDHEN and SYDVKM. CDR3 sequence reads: CASSSSSGGSYGQYF. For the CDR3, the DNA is TGTGCCAGCAGTTCCTCTAGCGGGGGCTCCTACGGGCAGTACTTC.

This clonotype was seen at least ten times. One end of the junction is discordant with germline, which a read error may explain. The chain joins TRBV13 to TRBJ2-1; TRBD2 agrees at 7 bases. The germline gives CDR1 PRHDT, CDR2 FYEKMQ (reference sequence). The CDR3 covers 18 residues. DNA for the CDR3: TGTGCCAACAGCTTAGGCTTGGGGCGGGGGTCGGTCTACAATGAGCAGTTCTTC. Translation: CANSLGLGRGSVYNEQFF.

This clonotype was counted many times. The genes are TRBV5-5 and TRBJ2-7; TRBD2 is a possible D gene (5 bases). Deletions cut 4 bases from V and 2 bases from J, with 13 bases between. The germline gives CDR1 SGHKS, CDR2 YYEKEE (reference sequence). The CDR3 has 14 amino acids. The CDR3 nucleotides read TGTGCCAGCAGCGCTGTGGGAGCCACCTACGAGCAGTACTTC. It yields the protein CASSAVGATYEQYF.

The CDR3 DNA reads TGCGCCAGCAGCCCCTCTTGGACCAGGGGGGATTCACCCCTCCACTTT. Translation gives CASSPSWTRGDSPLHF. This chain connects TRBV4-1 to TRBJ1-6; 7 bases match TRBD1. Unmatched junction bases numbered 11, after V lost 4 bases and J lost 8 bases. CDR1 MGHRA and CDR2 YSYEKL come from the germline V gene. The CDR3 covers 16 residues.

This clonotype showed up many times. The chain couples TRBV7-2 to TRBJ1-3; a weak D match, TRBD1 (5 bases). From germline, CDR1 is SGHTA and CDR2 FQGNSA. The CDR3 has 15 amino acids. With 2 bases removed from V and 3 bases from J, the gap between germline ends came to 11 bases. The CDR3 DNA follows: TGTGCCAGCAGCTTATGGACGGGGGGTGGAAACACCATATATTTT. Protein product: CASSLWTGGGNTIYF.

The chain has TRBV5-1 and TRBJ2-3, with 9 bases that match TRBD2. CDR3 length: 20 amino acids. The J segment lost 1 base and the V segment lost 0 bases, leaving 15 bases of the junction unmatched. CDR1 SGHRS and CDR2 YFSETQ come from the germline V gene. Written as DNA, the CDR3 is TGCGCCAGCAGCTTGGGGGGCACCAGCGGGGGGTCTCGGCGCACAGATACGCAGTATTTT. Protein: CASSLGGTSGGSRRTDTQYF.

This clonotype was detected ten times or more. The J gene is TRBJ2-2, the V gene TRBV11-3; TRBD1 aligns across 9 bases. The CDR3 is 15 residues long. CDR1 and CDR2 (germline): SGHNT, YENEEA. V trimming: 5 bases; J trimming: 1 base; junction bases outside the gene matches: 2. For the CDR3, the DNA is TGTGCCAGCAGCGCGGGACAGGGGAACACCGGGGAGCTGTTTTTT. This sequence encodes CASSAGQGNTGELFF.

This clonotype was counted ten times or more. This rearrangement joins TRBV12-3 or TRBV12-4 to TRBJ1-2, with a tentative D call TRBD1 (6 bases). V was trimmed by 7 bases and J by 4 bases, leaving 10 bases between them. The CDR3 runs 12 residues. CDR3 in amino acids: CASIGQIYGYTF. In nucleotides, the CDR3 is TGTGCCAGCATCGGACAGATCTATGGCTACACCTTC.

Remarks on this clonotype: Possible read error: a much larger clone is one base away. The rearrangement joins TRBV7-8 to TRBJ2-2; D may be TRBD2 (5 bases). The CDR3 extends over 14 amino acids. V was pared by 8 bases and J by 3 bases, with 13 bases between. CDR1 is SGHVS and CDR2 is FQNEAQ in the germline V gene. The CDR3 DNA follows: TGTGCCAGCGGACTCGGGCTTGACACCGGGGAGCTGTTTTTT. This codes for CASGLGLDTGELFF. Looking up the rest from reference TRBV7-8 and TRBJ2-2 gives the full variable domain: GAGVSQSPRYKVAKRGQDVALRCDPISGHVSLFWYQQALGQGPEFLTYFQNEAQLDKSGLPSDRFFAERPEGSVSTLKIQRTQQEDSAVYLCASGLGLDTGELFFGEGSRLTVL.

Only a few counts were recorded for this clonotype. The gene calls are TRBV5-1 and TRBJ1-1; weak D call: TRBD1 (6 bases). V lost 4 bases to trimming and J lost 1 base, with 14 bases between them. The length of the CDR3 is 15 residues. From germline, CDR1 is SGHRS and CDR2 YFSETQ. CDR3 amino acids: CASSLLTGGNTEAFF. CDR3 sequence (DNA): TGCGCCAGCAGCCTATTGACAGGAGGGAACACTGAAGCTTTCTTT.

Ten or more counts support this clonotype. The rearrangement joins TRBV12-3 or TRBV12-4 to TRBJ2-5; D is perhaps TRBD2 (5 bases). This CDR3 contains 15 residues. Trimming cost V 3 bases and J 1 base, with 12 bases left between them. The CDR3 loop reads CASSFSGRLQETQYF. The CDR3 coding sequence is TGTGCCAGCAGTTTTTCGGGAAGACTCCAAGAGACCCAGTACTTC.

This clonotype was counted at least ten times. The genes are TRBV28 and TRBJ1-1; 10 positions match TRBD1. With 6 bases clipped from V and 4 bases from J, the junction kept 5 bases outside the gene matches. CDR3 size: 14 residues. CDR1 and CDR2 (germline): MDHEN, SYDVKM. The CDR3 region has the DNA TGTGCCAGCAGGGGTTGGACAGGGGGCACTGAAGCTTTCTTT. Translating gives CASRGWTGGTEAFF.

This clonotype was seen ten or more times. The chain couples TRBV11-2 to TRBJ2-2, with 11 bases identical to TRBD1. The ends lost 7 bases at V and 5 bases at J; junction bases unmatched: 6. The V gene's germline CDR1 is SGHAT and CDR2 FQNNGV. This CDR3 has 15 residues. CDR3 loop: CASKKGTGGTGELFF. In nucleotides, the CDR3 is TGTGCCAGCAAAAAGGGGACAGGGGGGACCGGGGAGCTGTTTTTT.

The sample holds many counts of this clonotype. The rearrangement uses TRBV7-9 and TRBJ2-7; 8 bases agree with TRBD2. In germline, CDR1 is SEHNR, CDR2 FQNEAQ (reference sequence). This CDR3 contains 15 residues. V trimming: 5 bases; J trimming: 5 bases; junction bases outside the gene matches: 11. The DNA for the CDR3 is TGTGCCAGCAGCACAGGGACTAGGTTACCCGACGAGCAGTACTTC. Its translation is CASSTGTRLPDEQYF.

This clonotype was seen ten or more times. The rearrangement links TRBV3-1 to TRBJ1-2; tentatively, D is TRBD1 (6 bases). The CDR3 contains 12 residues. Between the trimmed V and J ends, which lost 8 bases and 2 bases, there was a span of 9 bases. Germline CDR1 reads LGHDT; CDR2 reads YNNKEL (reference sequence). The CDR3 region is CASFGQNYGYTF. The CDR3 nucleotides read TGTGCCAGCTTCGGACAGAACTATGGCTACACCTTC. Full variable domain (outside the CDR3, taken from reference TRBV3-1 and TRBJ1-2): DTAVSQTPKYLVTQMGNDKSIKCEQNLGHDTMYWYKQDSKKFLKIMFSYNNKELIINETVPNRFSPKSPDKAHLNLHINSLELGDSAVYFCASFGQNYGYTFGSGTRLTVV.

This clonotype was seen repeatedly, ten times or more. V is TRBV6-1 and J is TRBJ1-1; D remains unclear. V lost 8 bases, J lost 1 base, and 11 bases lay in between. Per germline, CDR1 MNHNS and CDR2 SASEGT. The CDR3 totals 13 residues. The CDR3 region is CASYRGPNTEAFF. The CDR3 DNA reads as TGTGCCAGCTACCGAGGACCGAACACTGAAGCTTTCTTT.

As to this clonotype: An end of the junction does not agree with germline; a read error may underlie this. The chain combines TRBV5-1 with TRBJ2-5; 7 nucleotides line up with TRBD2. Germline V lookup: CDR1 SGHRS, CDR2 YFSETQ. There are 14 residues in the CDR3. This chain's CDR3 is CASSLGREGETQYF. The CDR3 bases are TGTGCCAGCAGCTTGGGCAGGGAGGGGGAGACCCAGTACTTC.

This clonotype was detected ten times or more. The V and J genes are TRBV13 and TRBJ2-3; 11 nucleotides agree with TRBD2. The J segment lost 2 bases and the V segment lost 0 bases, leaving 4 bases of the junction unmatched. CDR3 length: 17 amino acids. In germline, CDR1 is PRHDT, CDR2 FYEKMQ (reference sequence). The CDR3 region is CASSLGTSGAITDTQYF. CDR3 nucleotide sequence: TGTGCCAGCAGCTTAGGGACTAGCGGGGCCATCACAGATACGCAGTATTTT.

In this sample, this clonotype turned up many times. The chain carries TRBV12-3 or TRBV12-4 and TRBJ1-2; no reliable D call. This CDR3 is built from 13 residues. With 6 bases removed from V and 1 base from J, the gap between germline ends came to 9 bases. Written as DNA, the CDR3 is TGTGCCAGCAGCCCGTGGGGTAACTATGGCTACACCTTC. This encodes CASSPWGNYGYTF.

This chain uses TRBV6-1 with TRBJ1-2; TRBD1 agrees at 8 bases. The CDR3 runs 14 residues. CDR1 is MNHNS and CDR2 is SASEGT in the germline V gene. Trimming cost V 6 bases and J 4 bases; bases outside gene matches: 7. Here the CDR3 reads CASRPRTGSYGYTF. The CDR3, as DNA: TGTGCCAGCAGACCTCGGACAGGGAGCTATGGCTACACCTTC.

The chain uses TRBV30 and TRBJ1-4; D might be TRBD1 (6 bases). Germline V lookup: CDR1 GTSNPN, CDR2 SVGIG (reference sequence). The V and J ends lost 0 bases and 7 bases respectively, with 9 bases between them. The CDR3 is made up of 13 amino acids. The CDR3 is CAWSVAGVEKLFF. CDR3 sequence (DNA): TGTGCCTGGAGTGTAGCAGGGGTTGAAAAACTGTTTTTT.

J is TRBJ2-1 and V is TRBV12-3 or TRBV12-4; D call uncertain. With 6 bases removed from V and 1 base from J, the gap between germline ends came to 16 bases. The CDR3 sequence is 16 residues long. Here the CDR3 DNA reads TGTGCCAGCAGCCCCTGGGTTGGGTCGTCCTACAATGAGCAGTTCTTC. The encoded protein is CASSPWVGSSYNEQFF.

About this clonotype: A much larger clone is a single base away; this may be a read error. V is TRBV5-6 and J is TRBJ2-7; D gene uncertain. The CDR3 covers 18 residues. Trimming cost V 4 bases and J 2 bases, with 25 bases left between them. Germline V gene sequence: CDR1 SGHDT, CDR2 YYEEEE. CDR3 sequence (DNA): TGTGCCAGCAGCACCCCGGGCCCCGGGTATGCACGCCCCTACGAGCAGTACTTC. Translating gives CASSTPGPGYARPYEQYF.

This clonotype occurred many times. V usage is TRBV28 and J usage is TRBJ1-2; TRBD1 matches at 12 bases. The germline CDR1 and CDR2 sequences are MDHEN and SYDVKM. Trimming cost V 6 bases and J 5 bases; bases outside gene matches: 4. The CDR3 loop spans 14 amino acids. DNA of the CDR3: TGTGCCAGCAGGGGGACAGGGGGCCATTATGGCTACACCTTC. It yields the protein CASRGTGGHYGYTF.

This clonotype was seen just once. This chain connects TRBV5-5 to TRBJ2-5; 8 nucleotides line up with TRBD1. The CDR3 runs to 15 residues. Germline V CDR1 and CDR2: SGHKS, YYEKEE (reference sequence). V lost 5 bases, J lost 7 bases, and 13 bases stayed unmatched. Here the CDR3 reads CASRVQAGGKVTQYF. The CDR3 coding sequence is TGTGCCAGCAGGGTCCAGGCAGGGGGCAAGGTGACCCAGTACTTC.

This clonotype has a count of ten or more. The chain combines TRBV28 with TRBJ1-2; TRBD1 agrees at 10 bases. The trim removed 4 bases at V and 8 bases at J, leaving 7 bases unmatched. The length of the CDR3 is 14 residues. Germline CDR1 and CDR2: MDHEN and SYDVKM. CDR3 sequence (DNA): TGTGCCAGCAGTTGGGACAGGGGTTTAGGAGGCTACACCTTC. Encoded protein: CASSWDRGLGGYTF.

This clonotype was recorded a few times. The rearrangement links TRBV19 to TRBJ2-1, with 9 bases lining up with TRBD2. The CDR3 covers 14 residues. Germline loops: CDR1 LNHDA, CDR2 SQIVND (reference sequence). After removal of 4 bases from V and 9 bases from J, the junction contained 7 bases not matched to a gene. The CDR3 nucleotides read TGTGCCAGTAGTAGGGCGGGACTAGCCATTGAGCAGTTCTTC. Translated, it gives CASSRAGLAIEQFF.

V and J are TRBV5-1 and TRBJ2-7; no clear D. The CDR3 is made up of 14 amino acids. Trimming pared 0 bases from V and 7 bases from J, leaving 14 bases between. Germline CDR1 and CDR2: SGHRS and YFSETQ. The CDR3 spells CASSLAQTPGEQYF. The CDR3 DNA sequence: TGCGCCAGCAGCTTGGCCCAAACCCCTGGGGAGCAGTACTTC.

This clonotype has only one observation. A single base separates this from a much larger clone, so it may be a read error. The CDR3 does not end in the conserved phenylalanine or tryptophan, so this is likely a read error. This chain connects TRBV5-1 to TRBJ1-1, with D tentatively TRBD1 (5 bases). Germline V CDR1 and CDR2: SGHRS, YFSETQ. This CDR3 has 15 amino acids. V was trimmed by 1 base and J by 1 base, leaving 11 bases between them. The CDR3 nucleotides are TGCGCCAGCAGCTTGTTGGGACCCTCGAACACTGAAGCTTTCCTT. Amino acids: CASSLLGPSNTEAFL.